This TCR beta chain was recorded in a study of OX40 agonist ivuxolimab in advanced cancers. Overall study findings and caveats: In general, CD8+ T cells held more expanded clones than CD4+ did, on average.

Of note for this clone: The target antigen is unknown.

Germline V gene lookup returns CDR1 SGHTA and CDR2 FQGNSA. V was trimmed by 9 bases and J by 2 bases, leaving 14 bases between them. CDR3 length: 13 amino acids. Sequenced by immunoSEQ multiplex PCR; TCRdb stores in-frame clones only, minus some. The data show about 35,000 clones, with 65% to 85% seen just once and approximately 15% held by the top ten. The TCR was taken from an adult with an advanced solid tumor such as melanoma, head and neck, liver or kidney cancer. This chain links TRBV7-2 with TRBJ2-7; tentative D call: TRBD2 (6 bases). The sample was CD4+ or CD8+ T cells sorted from blood, taken in a trial of the OX40 agonist ivuxolimab. CDR3 nucleotides: TGTGCCAGTGGAGGGGTCGCAGCCTACGAGCAGTACTTC. As protein: CASGGVAAYEQYF.